This note documents a single T cell receptor (beta chain) sequence. Its antigen is not identified. A CD45RO/CCR7/CD25/CD127/CD95/CD27 panel sorted naive, central memory, regulatory and stem cell-like memory CD4+ cells. The authors obtained over 98% purity in all sorted populations. These data originate in a study of beta chain features in type 1 diabetes. Study-wide findings and caveats: HLA influence on TCRB rearrangement stayed unresolved here. In all four CD4+ subsets, TCRB CDR3 length was significantly, moderately reduced in type 1 diabetes. Type 1 diabetes patients had fewer VDJ junction insertions and more deletions.

The study reverse transcribed the entire isolated RNA, so it sequenced expressed TCRB transcripts. Some clones are missing from TCRdb's copy, which holds only in-frame ones; the method was immunoSEQ multiplex PCR. The profile covers about 70,000 clones, with about 50% appearing a single time and roughly 0.7% taken by the ten largest. The source material was central memory CD4+ T cells from blood. The receptor was derived from a man aged 30-40 years with type 1 diabetes.

The CDR3, as DNA: TGTGCCAGCAGTGCGCTCCTGGAGGGGAATGAGCAGTTCTTC. Translated: CASSALLEGNEQFF. V usage is TRBV27 and J usage is TRBJ2-1, with D maybe TRBD2 (6 bases). Germline assignment: CDR1 MNHEY and CDR2 SMNVEV (reference sequence). The CDR3 length is 14 residues. Trimming took off 5 bases at V and 7 bases at J, with 15 bases between the two ends.